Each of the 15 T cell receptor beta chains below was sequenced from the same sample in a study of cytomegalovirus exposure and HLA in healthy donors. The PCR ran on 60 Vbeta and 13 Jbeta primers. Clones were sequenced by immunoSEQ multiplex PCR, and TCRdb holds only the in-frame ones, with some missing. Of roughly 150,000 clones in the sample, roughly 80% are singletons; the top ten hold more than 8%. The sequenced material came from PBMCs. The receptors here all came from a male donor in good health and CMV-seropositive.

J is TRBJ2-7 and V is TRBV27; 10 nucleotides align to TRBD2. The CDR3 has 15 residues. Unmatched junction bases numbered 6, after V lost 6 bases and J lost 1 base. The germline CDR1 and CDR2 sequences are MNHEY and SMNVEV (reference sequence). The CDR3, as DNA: TGTGCCAGCAGGGCCTTAGCGGGAGGTTCCTACGAGCAGTACTTC. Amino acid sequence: CASRALAGGSYEQYF.

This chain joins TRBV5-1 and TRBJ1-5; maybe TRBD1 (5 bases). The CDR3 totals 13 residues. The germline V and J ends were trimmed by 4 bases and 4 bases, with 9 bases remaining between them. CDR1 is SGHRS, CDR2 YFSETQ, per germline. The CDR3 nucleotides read TGCGCCAGCAGCACAGGTCTTAATCAGCCCCAGCATTTT. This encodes CASSTGLNQPQHF.

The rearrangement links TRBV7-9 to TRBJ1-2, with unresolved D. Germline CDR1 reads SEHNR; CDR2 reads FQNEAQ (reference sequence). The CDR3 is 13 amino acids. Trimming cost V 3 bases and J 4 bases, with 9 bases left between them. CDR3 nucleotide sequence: TGTGCCAGCAGCTTGGCAGCGTTCTATGGCTACACCTTC. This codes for CASSLAAFYGYTF.

CDR3 region: CASSQSGGDGYTF. The CDR3, as DNA: TGTGCCAGTAGCCAAAGTGGAGGGGATGGCTACACCTTC. The gene calls are TRBV19 and TRBJ1-2; D is perhaps TRBD1 (5 bases). Deletions cut 6 bases from V and 6 bases from J, with 14 bases between. Germline V gene sequence: CDR1 LNHDA, CDR2 SQIVND (reference sequence). The CDR3 is made up of 13 amino acids. The full variable domain, completed using reference TRBV19 and TRBJ1-2, is DGGITQSPKYLFRKEGQNVTLSCEQNLNHDAMYWYRQDPGQGLRLIYYSQIVNDFQKGDIAEGYSVSREKKESFPLTVTSAQKNPTAFYLCASSQSGGDGYTFGSGTRLTVV.

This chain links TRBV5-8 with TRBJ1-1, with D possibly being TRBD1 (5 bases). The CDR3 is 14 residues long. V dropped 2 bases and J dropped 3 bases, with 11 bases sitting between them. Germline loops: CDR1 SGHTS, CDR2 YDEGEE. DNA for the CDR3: TGTGCCAGCAGCTTAGGACAACTCCACACTGAAGCTTTCTTT. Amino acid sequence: CASSLGQLHTEAFF.

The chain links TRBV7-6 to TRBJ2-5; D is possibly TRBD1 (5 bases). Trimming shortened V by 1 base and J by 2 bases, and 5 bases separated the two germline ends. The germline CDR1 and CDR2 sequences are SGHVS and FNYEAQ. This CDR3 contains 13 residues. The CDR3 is CASSLGTQETQYF. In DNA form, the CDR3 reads TGTGCCAGCAGCTTAGGGACACAAGAGACCCAGTACTTC.

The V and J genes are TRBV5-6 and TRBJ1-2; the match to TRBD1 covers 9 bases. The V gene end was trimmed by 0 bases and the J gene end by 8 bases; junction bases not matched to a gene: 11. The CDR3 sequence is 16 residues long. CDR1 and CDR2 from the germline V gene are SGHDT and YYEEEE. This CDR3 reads CASSLANGQGRFGYTF. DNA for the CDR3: TGTGCCAGCAGCTTGGCTAATGGACAGGGGCGGTTCGGCTACACCTTC.

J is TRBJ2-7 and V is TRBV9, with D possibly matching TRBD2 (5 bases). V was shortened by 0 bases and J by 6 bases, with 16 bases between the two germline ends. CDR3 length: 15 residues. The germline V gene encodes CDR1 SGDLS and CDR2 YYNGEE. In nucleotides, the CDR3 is TGTGCCAGCAGCGTAGCGGCGGGCGGAATCGGCGAGCAGTACTTC. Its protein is CASSVAAGGIGEQYF.

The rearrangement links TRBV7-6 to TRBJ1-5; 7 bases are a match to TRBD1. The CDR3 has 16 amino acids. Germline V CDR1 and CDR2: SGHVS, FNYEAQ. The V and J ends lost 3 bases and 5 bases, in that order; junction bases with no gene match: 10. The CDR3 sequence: CASSLMSGTADQPQHF. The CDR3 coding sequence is TGTGCCAGCAGCTTGATGTCCGGGACAGCTGATCAGCCCCAGCATTTT. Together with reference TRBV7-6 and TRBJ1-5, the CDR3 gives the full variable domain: GAGVSQSPRYKVTKRGQDVALRCDPISGHVSLYWYRQALGQGPEFLTYFNYEAQQDKSGLPNDRFSAERPEGSISTLTIQRTEQRDSAMYRCASSLMSGTADQPQHFGDGTRLSIL.

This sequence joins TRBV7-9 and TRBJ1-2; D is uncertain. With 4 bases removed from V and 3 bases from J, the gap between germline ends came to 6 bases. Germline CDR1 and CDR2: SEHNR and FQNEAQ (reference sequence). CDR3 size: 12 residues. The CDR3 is CASSSGDYGYTF. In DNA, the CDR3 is TGTGCCAGCAGCTCCGGGGACTATGGCTACACCTTC.

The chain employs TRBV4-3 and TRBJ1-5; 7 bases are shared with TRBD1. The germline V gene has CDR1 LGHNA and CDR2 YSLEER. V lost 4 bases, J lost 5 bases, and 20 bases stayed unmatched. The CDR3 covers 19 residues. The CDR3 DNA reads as TGCGCCAGCAGCCGAGCTGGGGACAGTAGCCTTGGGGCCGATCAGCCCCAGCATTTT. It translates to CASSRAGDSSLGADQPQHF.

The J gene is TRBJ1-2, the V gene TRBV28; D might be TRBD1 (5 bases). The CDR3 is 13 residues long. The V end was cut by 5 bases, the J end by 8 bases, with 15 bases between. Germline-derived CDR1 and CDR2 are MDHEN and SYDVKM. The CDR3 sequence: CASSPGGGKGYTF. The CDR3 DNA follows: TGTGCCAGCAGTCCGGGGGGAGGAAAGGGCTACACCTTC.

CDR3 DNA sequence: TGTGCCACCAGCAGAGAGGGACAGGGGGCCGGCCCAGATACGCAGTATTTT. This codes for CATSREGQGAGPDTQYF. The chain joins TRBV15 to TRBJ2-3; 12 bases agree with TRBD1. Germline CDR1 and CDR2: LNHNV and YYDKDF (reference sequence). Trimming removed 0 bases from V and 4 bases from J; junction bases left unmatched: 5. The CDR3 has 17 residues.

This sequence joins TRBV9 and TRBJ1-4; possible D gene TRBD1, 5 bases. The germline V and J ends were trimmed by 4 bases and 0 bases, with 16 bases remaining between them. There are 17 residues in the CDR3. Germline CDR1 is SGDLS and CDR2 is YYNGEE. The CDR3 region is CASSWGGDPATNEKLFF. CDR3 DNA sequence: TGTGCCAGCAGCTGGGGGGGGGACCCGGCAACTAATGAAAAACTGTTTTTT.

Here the CDR3 reads CASSLDRVMAGELFF. The CDR3 DNA reads as TGTGCCAGCAGTTTAGACAGGGTTATGGCCGGGGAGCTGTTTTTT. V is TRBV28 and J is TRBJ2-2; 7 nucleotides match TRBD1. This CDR3 region has 15 residues. Per germline, CDR1 MDHEN and CDR2 SYDVKM. The V segment lost 2 bases and the J segment 6 bases; nucleotides outside the gene matches: 6.